This T cell receptor (beta chain) was captured in a study of shared clonotypes between healthy human individuals. Trimming removed 3 bases at V and 2 bases at J, with 12 bases between. The CDR3 length is 14 residues. CDR1 and CDR2 from the germline V gene are SGHTS and YDEGEE. Sequencing was performed with immunoSEQ multiplex PCR; in TCRdb, only in-frame clones are kept and a portion is missing. The data show roughly 660,000 clones, roughly 91% seen once. The sequenced sample consisted of memory CD8+ T cells from PBMCs. Sample subset: CD45RO+ cells pooled with CCR7-negative TemRA cells. This chain joins TRBV5-8 and TRBJ2-7; the D call may be TRBD1 or TRBD2 (5 bases each). The sequence came from a man younger than 30 in good health. Some clones in this sample may be carry-over from other donors' samples. The CDR3 nucleotides are TGTGCCAGCAGCTGGGACCCGGGGACCTACGAGCAGTACTTC. This gives the protein CASSWDPGTYEQYF.